These T cell receptor beta chains were read from a single sample in a study of graft-versus-host responses after intestinal transplantation. Generated by immunoSEQ multiplex PCR, the TCRdb table keeps only in-frame clones and is missing some. The sample records more than 65,000 clones, approximately 87% being singletons. For these receptors, no antigen is known. The sample was unstimulated CD4+ T cells sorted from spleen or lymph node cells, taken before transplant. Source of these receptors: a human donor who was the organ donor for an intestinal transplant. Each CDR3 is given with its conserved first and last residue.

>TRBJ2-5|TRBV27
CASKRQGLYQETQYF
>TRBJ2-3|TRBV10-2
CASRRGEVTDTQYF
>TRBJ1-1|TRBV6-1
CASSENRQFLNTEAFF
>TRBJ1-2|TRBV2
CALGGSWGDGYTF
>TRBJ1-1|TRBV18
CASSPLTASGTEAFF
>TRBJ2-5|TRBV18
CASSLFSLAGEETQYF
>TRBJ1-6|TRBV10-1
CASSVRQDSPLHF
>TRBJ1-1|TRBV7-2
CASSPGTGAWMNTEAFF
>TRBJ2-1|TRBV29-1
CSARDSLFEQFF
>TRBJ1-2|TRBV2
CASSERTGRAYGYTF
>TRBJ1-2|TRBV2
CASSRDRLNYGYTF
>TRBJ2-2|TRBV11-3
CASSQGGNTGELFF
>TRBJ1-3|TRBV9
CASSVASPGNTIYF
>TRBJ2-1|TRBV6-6
CASSPGLMGYAYEQFF
>TRBJ1-4|TRBV30
CAWNRGSGEKLFF
>TRBJ1-1|TRBV30
CAYDRANTEAFF
>TRBJ1-3|TRBV1
CTSSQFVGTIFSGNTIYF
>TRBJ2-3|TRBV5-1
CASSEGGLATDTQYF
>TRBJ2-2|TRBV7-8
CASSHVVTGELFF
>TRBJ1-6|TRBV7-6
CASSLAHRGALSRNSPLHF
>TRBJ2-3|TRBV6-6
CASTLLATDTQYF
>TRBJ2-1|TRBV9
CASSVLAETYNEQFF
>TRBJ2-2|TRBV2
CASSSQAGELFF
>TRBJ1-2|TRBV7-8
CASSQQGTANYGYTF
>TRBJ1-1|TRBV6-1
CASSVSGNTEAFF
>TRBJ2-5|TRBV18
CASSPGQKETQYF
>TRBJ2-3|TRBV28
CASSFGLAGEDFSTDTQYF
>TRBJ1-6|TRBV5-1
CASSLNGDSPLHF
>TRBJ1-2|TRBV7-6
CASSLKAADAIGYTF
>TRBJ1-1|TRBV5-1
CASSLAAGTRNTEAFF
>TRBJ1-2|TRBV6-1
CASSERDRGNYGYTF
>TRBJ2-3|TRBV2
CASSDYGGGITDTQYF
>TRBJ1-2|TRBV29-1
CSVTLDSYGYTF
>TRBJ2-5|TRBV11-2
CASSRNSGKTGETQYF
>TRBJ2-4|TRBV19
CASSIGRRDTKNIQYF
>TRBJ2-1|TRBV4-1
CASSQDRTSGSYNEQFF
>TRBJ1-2|TRBV6-1
CASSEAVDGYTF
>TRBJ1-1|TRBV5-6
CASSPGDVTAFF
>TRBJ2-2|TRBV9
CASSAHGQGALSGELFF
>TRBJ2-1|TRBV30
CAWSIPKGTVYNEQFF
>TRBJ2-3|TRBV9
CASSVGTGYTDTQYF
>TRBJ1-1|TRBV4-1
CASSQEVRAPEAFF
>TRBJ1-2|TRBV5-8
CASSPDRGSGYTF
>TRBJ1-2|TRBV6-4
CASSDSPASNGYTF
>TRBJ2-2|TRBV18
CASSPWTSGAANTGELFF
>TRBJ1-3|TRBV19
CASSTGLTGNTIYF
>TRBJ1-1|TRBV10-3
CAIRDGDRGPNTEAFF
>TRBJ2-1|TRBV7-7
CASSQDISSYNEQFF
>TRBJ2-2|TRBV15
CATSRPHGAGGFAGELFF
>TRBJ1-1|TRBV9
CASSVVSGLEAFF
>TRBJ1-3|TRBV2
CASSEVRGRTGSGNTIYF
>TRBJ1-6|TRBV11-2
CASSLKSPTGAKNSPLHF
>TRBJ1-1|TRBV6-5
CASSPTLDTEAFF
>TRBJ1-1|TRBV18
CASSPQQGWNTEAFF
>TRBJ2-3|TRBV29-1
CSVEGVASGGASTDTQYF
>TRBJ1-6|TRBV5-6
CASSLAPGSGSPLHF
>TRBJ1-5|TRBV2
CASRRQEAGNQPQHF
>TRBJ2-1|TRBV5-1
CASDGDGGYNEQFF
>TRBJ1-1|TRBV9
CASSGRGGGVNTEAFF